The 9 T cell receptor beta chains reported below all come from one sample, sequenced in a study of blood T cell repertoires in COVID-19. Some clones are missing from TCRdb's copy, which holds only in-frame ones; the method was immunoSEQ multiplex PCR. This table holds 350,000 or so clones, approximately 86% found once. The specimen sequenced was PBMCs or T cells enriched from blood (not recorded which). Every receptor here comes from a middle-aged woman with acute COVID-19.

Remarks on this clone: The sample has other DNA sequences that encode this CDR3 too. This sequence joins TRBV7-2 and TRBJ2-3; D may be TRBD2 (6 bases). V lost 2 bases and J 0 bases, leaving 6 bases between the germline ends. The CDR3 loop spans 14 amino acids. Germline CDR1 and CDR2: SGHTA and FQGNSA. CDR3 region: CASSLSGSTDTQYF. The CDR3 nucleotides are TGTGCCAGCAGCTTAAGCGGGAGCACAGATACGCAGTATTTT.

J is TRBJ1-3 and V is TRBV7-9, with D perhaps TRBD1 (6 bases). The CDR3 has 15 residues. Trimming cost V 5 bases and J 4 bases, with 15 bases left between them. Germline CDR1 and CDR2: SEHNR and FQNEAQ (reference sequence). The CDR3 sequence: CASSEGGDTGNTIYF. The DNA for the CDR3 is TGTGCCAGCAGCGAGGGGGGGGACACCGGAAACACCATATATTTT.

The rearrangement joins TRBV19 to TRBJ1-2; 7 positions match TRBD1. The CDR3 loop spans 15 amino acids. The trim removed 1 base at V and 4 bases at J, leaving 6 bases unmatched. Germline CDR1 LNHDA, CDR2 SQIVND (reference sequence). CDR3 nucleotides: TGTGCCAGTAGTATAGTGACAGGGTCGGTCTATGGCTACACCTTC. It specifies CASSIVTGSVYGYTF.

In its sample, this clone was seen a few times. The rearrangement joins TRBV28 to TRBJ1-6; possibly TRBD1 for D (5 bases). CDR1 and CDR2 from the germline V gene are MDHEN and SYDVKM. The ends were cut back, 5 bases at V and 8 bases at J, with 10 bases in the middle. CDR3 length: 13 amino acids. In DNA, the CDR3 is TGTGCCAGCAGTCTTAAGACAGATTCACCCCTCCACTTT. It translates to CASSLKTDSPLHF.

The V and J genes are TRBV9 and TRBJ1-3; 8 bases agree with TRBD1. V lost 0 bases to trimming and J lost 2 bases; unmatched junction nucleotides: 4. Germline V gives CDR1 SGDLS, CDR2 YYNGEE. This CDR3 is 16 amino acids long. The CDR3 is CASSVEGRGPGNTIYF. The CDR3 nucleotides are TGTGCCAGCAGCGTAGAGGGCAGGGGGCCTGGAAACACCATATATTTT.

This clone was counted a few times. J is TRBJ2-7 and V is TRBV5-5; D not resolved. CDR3 length equals 15 residues. Trimming cost V 1 base and J 2 bases, with 13 bases left between them. Germline V gene sequence: CDR1 SGHKS, CDR2 YYEKEE (reference sequence). CDR3 amino acids: CASSLSSQDPYEQYF. In nucleotides, the CDR3 is TGTGCCAGCAGCTTGAGCTCGCAGGATCCCTACGAGCAGTACTTC. The whole variable domain, filled in from reference TRBV5-5 and TRBJ2-7, reads DAGVTQSPTHLIKTRGQQVTLRCSPISGHKSVSWYQQVLGQGPQFIFQYYEKEERGRGNFPDRFSARQFPNYSSELNVNALLLGDSALYLCASSLSSQDPYEQYFGPGTRLTVT.

The J gene is TRBJ1-2, the V gene TRBV19; possibly TRBD1 for D (6 bases). The CDR3 runs 12 residues. Germline CDR1 and CDR2: LNHDA and SQIVND (reference sequence). Trimming cost V 7 bases and J 8 bases, with 14 bases left between them. This chain's CDR3 is CASTSGVGGYTF. As DNA, the CDR3 is TGTGCCAGTACCTCAGGGGTTGGGGGCTACACCTTC.

The J gene is TRBJ2-3, the V gene TRBV28; D remains ambiguous. The V end was cut by 6 bases, the J end by 1 base, with 11 bases between. This CDR3 is 14 amino acids long. Germline-derived CDR1 and CDR2 are MDHEN and SYDVKM. This chain's CDR3 is CASSLDQGTDTQYF. DNA of the CDR3: TGTGCCAGCAGCCTTGATCAGGGCACAGATACGCAGTATTTT.

The V gene is TRBV5-4, the J gene TRBJ1-2; TRBD1 is a possible D gene (6 bases). The CDR3 sequence is 14 residues long. Trimming took off 3 bases at V and 8 bases at J, with 17 bases between the two ends. CDR1 and CDR2 from the germline V gene are SGHNT and YYREEE (reference sequence). In nucleotides, the CDR3 is TGTGCCAGCAGCTGGGACAAAGTAGCTGCGGGCTACACCTTC. This translates into CASSWDKVAAGYTF.